One and the same sample provided the 7 T cell receptor beta chains below, sequenced in a study of shared clonotypes between healthy human individuals. The repertoire was sequenced with immunoSEQ multiplex PCR; TCRdb's copy has only in-frame clones and lacks some. This sample has about 2.4 million clones; over 85% occur once, and the top ten carry around 0.14%. Material for sequencing was naive CD4+ T cells sorted from blood. Subset denoted: CD45RA+ positively selected. The receptors were sampled from a young man in good health.

This rearrangement joins TRBV14 to TRBJ2-7, with 10 positions matching TRBD1. The germline V gene encodes CDR1 SGHDN and CDR2 FVKESK. This CDR3 contains 14 residues. V lost 4 bases and J lost 4; bases outside the gene matches: 4. CDR3 nucleotide sequence: TGTGCCAGCAGCCTCCCGGGACAGGGGTACGAGCAGTACTTC. Amino acid sequence: CASSLPGQGYEQYF.

As for this clone: The sample carries other DNA sequences with the same CDR3. This sequence joins TRBV28 and TRBJ2-7; TRBD1 is a possible D gene (5 bases). The CDR3 is made up of 14 amino acids. Germline CDR1 reads MDHEN; CDR2 reads SYDVKM. V was shortened by 2 bases and J by 2 bases, with 10 bases between the two germline ends. This CDR3 is CASSLGTGPYEQYF. The DNA for the CDR3 is TGTGCCAGCAGTTTAGGTACAGGACCCTACGAGCAGTACTTC. Complete variable domain (other parts from reference TRBV28 and TRBJ2-7): DVKVTQSSRYLVKRTGEKVFLECVQDMDHENMFWYRQDPGLGLRLIYFSYDVKMKEKGDIPEGYSVSREKKERFSLILESASTNQTSMYLCASSLGTGPYEQYFGPGTRLTVT.

This rearrangement joins TRBV10-3 to TRBJ2-5, with unresolved D. The ends were cut back, 3 bases at V and 4 bases at J, with 9 bases in the middle. The CDR3 consists of 13 residues. The germline gives CDR1 ENHRY, CDR2 SYGVKD. The CDR3 DNA reads as TGTGCCATCAGTGAAGGACCCTTAGAGACCCAGTACTTC. This translates into CAISEGPLETQYF.

The rearrangement joins TRBV25-1 to TRBJ1-2; no clear D gene. CDR1 is MGHDK and CDR2 is SYGVNS in the germline V gene. The CDR3 sequence is 15 residues long. V lost 2 bases and J lost 4, with 14 bases in between. Written as DNA, the CDR3 is TGTGCCAGCAGTGAAACCCCCGGAGAAGTCTATGGCTACACCTTC. Protein: CASSETPGEVYGYTF.

This chain joins TRBV6-1 and TRBJ2-3; 7 nucleotides match TRBD2. This CDR3 is 16 amino acids long. Unmatched junction bases numbered 12, after V lost 9 bases and J lost 0 bases. Germline values: CDR1 MNHNS, CDR2 SASEGT. CDR3 bases: TGTGCCAGTAGAGAATCTAGCGGCGCTAGCACAGATACGCAGTATTTT. This translates into CASRESSGASTDTQYF.

Note on this clone: The sample contains more than one DNA sequence encoding this CDR3. V is TRBV5-4 and J is TRBJ1-1; 9 nucleotides align to TRBD1. This CDR3 spans 15 amino acids. CDR1 and CDR2 (germline): SGHNT, YYREEE (reference sequence). Germline trimming cut 5 bases from V and 3 bases from J; bases unmatched to any gene: 8. This CDR3 reads CASSLPGTGYTEAFF. In DNA form, the CDR3 reads TGTGCCAGCAGTCTCCCCGGGACAGGGTACACTGAAGCTTTCTTT.

CDR3 loop: CASSLTGGYQPQHF. The CDR3 nucleotides are TGTGCCAGCAGCTTAACAGGGGGCTATCAGCCCCAGCATTTT. This rearrangement joins TRBV7-8 to TRBJ1-5, with TRBD1 matching over 9 bases. The V and J ends lost 2 bases and 5 bases, in that order; junction bases with no gene match: 1. The length of the CDR3 is 14 residues. Per the germline V gene, CDR1 is SGHVS and CDR2 is FQNEAQ.